This TCR beta chain is from a study of cytomegalovirus exposure and HLA in healthy donors. On this clone itself: What it recognizes is unknown.

Generated by immunoSEQ multiplex PCR, the TCRdb table keeps only in-frame clones and is missing some. This sample yields some 150,000 clones, of which 85% to 95% are seen a single time; 1.5% to 2% belongs to the top ten. Germline V gene data show CDR1 as ENHRY and CDR2 as SYGVKD. The CDR3 consists of 16 residues. With V trimmed by 3 bases and J by 0 bases, 7 bases remained unmatched. Study results and caveats: Subsequent analysis revealed that first-cohort TCR clusters tended to co-occur in the 100 to 150 validation repertoires.

The specimen sequenced was PBMCs. The chain joins TRBV10-3 to TRBJ2-7; 8 nucleotides line up with TRBD1. The source is a man younger than 30 in good health and CMV-seropositive. CDR3 protein: CAISEWLGQDSYEQYF. The CDR3 DNA reads as TGTGCCATCAGTGAATGGCTGGGACAGGACTCCTACGAGCAGTACTTC.